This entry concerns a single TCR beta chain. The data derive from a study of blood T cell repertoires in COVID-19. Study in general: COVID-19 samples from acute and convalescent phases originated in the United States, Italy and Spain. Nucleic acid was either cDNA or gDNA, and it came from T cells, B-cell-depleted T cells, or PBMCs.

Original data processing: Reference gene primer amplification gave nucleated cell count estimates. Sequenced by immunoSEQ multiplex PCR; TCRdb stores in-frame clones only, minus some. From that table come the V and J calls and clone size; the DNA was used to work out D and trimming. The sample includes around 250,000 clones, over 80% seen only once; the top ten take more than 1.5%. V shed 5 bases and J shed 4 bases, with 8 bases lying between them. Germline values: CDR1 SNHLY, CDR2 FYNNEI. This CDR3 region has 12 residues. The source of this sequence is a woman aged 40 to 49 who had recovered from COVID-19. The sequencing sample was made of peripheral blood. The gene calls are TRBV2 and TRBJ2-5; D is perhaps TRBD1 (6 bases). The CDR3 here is CASSIGGETQYF. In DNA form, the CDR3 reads TGTGCCAGCAGTATAGGGGGAGAGACCCAGTACTTC.